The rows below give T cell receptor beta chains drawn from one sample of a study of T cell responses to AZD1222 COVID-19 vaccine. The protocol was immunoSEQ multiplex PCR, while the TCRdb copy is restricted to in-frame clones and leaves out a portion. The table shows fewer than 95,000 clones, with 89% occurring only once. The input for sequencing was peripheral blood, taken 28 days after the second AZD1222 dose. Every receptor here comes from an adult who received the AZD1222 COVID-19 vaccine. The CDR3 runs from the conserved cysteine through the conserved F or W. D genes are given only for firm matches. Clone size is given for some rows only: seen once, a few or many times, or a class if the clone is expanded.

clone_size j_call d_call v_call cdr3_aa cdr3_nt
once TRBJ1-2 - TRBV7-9 CASSPGSNYGYTF TGTGCCAGCAGCCCGGGGTCTAACTATGGCTACACCTTC
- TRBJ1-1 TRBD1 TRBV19 CASRRTGLSEAFF TGTGCCAGTAGACGGACAGGGCTAAGTGAAGCTTTCTTT
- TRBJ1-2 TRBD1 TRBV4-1 CASSPFSRGTVDQYGYTF TGCGCCAGCAGCCCATTCTCTAGAGGGACAGTGGACCAATATGGCTACACCTTC
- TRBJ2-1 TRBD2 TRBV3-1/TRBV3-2 CASSQDGAGLVANEQFF TGTGCCAGCAGCCAAGATGGGGCGGGACTAGTGGCCAATGAGCAGTTCTTC
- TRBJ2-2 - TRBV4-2 CASSQEGLKGNTGELFF TGTGCCAGCAGCCAAGAGGGCCTGAAGGGGAACACCGGGGAGCTGTTTTTT
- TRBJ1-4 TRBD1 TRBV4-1 CASSKWGQTNEKLFF TGCGCCAGCAGCAAGTGGGGACAGACTAATGAAAAACTGTTTTTT
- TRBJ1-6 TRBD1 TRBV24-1 CATSEAGGSPLHF TGTGCCACCAGTGAGGCAGGGGGCTCACCCCTCCACTTT
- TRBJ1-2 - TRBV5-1 CASGGGRAGQNYGYTF TGCGCCAGCGGCGGGGGAAGGGCCGGACAAAACTATGGCTACACCTTC
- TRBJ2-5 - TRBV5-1 CASSLYRAWETQYF TGCGCCAGCAGCTTGTACAGGGCCTGGGAGACCCAGTACTTC
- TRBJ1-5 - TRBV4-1 CASSQGDRRGLSNQPQHF TGCGCCAGCAGCCAAGGAGACCGAAGGGGTTTGAGCAATCAGCCCCAGCATTTT
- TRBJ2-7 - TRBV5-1 CASSLESQGIYEQYF TGCGCCAGCAGCTTGGAATCCCAGGGGATCTACGAGCAGTACTTC
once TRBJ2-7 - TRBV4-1 CASSLQGSYEQYF TGCGCCAGCAGCCTACAGGGCTCCTACGAGCAGTACTTC
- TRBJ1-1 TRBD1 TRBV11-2 CASSEDRSYTEAFF TGTGCCAGCAGCGAGGACAGGTCCTACACTGAAGCTTTCTTT
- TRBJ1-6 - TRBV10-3 CAIRLRDMSPLHF TGTGCCATCAGACTTAGGGACATGTCACCCCTCCACTTT
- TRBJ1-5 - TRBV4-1 CASSQGFDVSKPNQPQHF TGCGCCAGCAGCCAAGGTTTCGACGTGTCGAAGCCGAATCAGCCCCAGCATTTT
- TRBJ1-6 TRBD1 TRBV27 CATLLQGGSSPLHF TGTGCCACCCTCCTCCAGGGGGGAAGCTCACCCCTCCACTTT
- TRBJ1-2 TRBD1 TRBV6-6 CASSLDRDRNGYTF TGTGCCAGCAGTTTGGACAGGGACAGGAATGGCTACACCTTC
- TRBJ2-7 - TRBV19 CASSQGHEQYF TGTGCCAGTAGTCAGGGCCACGAGCAGTACTTC
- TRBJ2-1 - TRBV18 CASSPRGSYNEQFF TGTGCCAGCTCACCTAGGGGGAGTTACAATGAGCAGTTCTTC
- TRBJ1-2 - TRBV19 CASSINRVRSTNYGYTF TGTGCCAGTAGTATAAACCGGGTCCGAAGTACGAACTATGGCTACACCTTC
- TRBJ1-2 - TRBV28 CASSLVYQNGYTF TGTGCCAGCAGTTTAGTGTACCAGAATGGCTACACCTTC
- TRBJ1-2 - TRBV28 CASSLERGYTF TGTGCCAGCAGTTTGGAGCGTGGCTACACCTTC